This TCR beta chain was found in a study of graft-versus-host responses after intestinal transplantation. Study background: Recipients uniformly received anti-thymocyte globulin induction, followed by tacrolimus and steroids for approximately 3 years.

Using immunoSEQ multiplex PCR, the repertoire was profiled, and TCRdb retains in-frame clones only, with some absent. This table has about 7,800 clones, around 29% appearing once. Trimming removed 6 bases at V and 2 bases at J, with 16 bases between. The CDR3 covers 15 residues. From germline, CDR1 is SNHLY and CDR2 FYNNEI. Stimulators, 200,000 irradiated and violet-dye-labeled cells, were plated with 200,000 CFSE-labeled responder cells. Sorting after the reaction isolated proliferating CFSE-low CD3+CD4+ and CD3+CD8+ responders. Material: alloreactive CD8+ T cells from a mixed lymphocyte reaction culture, obtained before intestinal transplant. Described subset: CFSE-low proliferating T cells sorted from roughly six-day pre-transplant mixed lymphocyte reaction (GvH or HvG direction). The chain has TRBV2 and TRBJ1-1; D might be TRBD1 (6 bases). This receptor was obtained from a human patient who received an intestinal transplant. This CDR3 reads CASRPDSAANTEAFF. CDR3 in DNA: TGTGCCAGCAGGCCGGACAGCGCCGCAAACACTGAAGCTTTCTTT.